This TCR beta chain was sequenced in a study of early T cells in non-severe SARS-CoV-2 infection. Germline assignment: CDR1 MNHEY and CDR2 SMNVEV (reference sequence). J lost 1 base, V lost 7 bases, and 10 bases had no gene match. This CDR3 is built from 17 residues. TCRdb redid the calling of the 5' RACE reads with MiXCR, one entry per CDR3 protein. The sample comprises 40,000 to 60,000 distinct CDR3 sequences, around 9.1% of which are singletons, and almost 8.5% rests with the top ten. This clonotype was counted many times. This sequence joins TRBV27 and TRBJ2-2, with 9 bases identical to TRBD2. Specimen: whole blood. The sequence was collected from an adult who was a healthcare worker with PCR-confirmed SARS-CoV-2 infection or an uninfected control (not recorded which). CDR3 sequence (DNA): TGTGCCAGCACCAACGTGTTACTAGCGGGGAACACCGGGGAGCTGTTTTTT. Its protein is CASTNVLLAGNTGELFF.